This T cell receptor (beta chain) was identified in a study of graft-versus-host responses after intestinal transplantation. For the study at large: Isolated intestinal, liver-intestinal, or multivisceral transplants were what recipients had. Every transplant recipient was induced with anti-thymocyte globulin, then maintained on tacrolimus and steroids for approximately three years. Study-wide results and limits: Peak levels of circulating GvH clones tracked with early post-transplant HvG declines. Detection of GvH clones occurred in recipient marrow, and some had their first appearance in ileum or blood.

From the graft tissue, intraepithelial and lamina propria lymphocytes were released through processing. In its sample, this clone was seen a few times. The antigen is not known. The repertoire was sequenced with immunoSEQ multiplex PCR; TCRdb's copy has only in-frame clones and lacks some. The sample has some 17,000 clones; 80% are singletons. This CDR3 spans 15 amino acids. Trimming removed 2 bases from V and 1 base from J; junction bases left unmatched: 4. CDR1 and CDR2 from the germline V gene are MNHEY and SVGAGI. The TCR originated in a human patient who received an intestinal transplant, so some T cells may come from the graft donor. The sequences come from ileum tissue, collected about 100 days after intestinal transplant. J is TRBJ2-7 and V is TRBV6-5; 8 bases match TRBD2. CDR3 region: CASSYHASGSYEQYF. In DNA form, the CDR3 reads TGTGCCAGCAGTTACCACGCTAGCGGGTCCTACGAGCAGTACTTC.